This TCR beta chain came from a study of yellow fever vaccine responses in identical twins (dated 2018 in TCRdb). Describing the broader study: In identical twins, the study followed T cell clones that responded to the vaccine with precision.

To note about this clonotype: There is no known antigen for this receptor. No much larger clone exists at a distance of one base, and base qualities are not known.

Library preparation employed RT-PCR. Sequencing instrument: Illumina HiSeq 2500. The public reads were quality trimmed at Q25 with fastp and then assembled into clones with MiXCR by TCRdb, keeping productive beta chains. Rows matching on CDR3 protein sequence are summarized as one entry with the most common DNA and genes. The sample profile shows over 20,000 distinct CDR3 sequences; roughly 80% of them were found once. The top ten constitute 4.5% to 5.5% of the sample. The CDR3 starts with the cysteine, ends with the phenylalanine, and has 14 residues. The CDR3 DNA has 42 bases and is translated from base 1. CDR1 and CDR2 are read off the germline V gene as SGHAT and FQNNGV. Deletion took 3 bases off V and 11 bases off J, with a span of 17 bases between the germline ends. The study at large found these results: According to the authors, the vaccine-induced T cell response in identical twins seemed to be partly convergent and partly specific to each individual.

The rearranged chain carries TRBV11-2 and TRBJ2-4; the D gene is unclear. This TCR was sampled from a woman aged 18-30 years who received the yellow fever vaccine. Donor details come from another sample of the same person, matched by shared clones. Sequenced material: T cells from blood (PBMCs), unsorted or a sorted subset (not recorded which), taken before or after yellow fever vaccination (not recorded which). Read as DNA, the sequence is TGTGCCAGCAGCTTTTTTCCCGAGCCTTCTTTTCAGTACTTC. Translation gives CASSFFPEPSFQYF.